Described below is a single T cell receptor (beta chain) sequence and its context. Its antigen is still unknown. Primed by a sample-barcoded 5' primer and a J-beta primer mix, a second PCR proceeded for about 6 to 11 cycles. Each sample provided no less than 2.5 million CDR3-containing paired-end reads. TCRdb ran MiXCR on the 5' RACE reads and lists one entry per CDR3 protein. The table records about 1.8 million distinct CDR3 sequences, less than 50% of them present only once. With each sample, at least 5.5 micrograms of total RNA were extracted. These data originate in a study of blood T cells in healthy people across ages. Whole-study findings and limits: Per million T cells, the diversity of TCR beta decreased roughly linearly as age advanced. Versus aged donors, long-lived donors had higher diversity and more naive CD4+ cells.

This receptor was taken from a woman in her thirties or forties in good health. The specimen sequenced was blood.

The CDR3 nucleotides read TGTGCCAGCAGTTACGCCGGGACAACTCAAGAGACCCAGTACTTC. Protein: CASSYAGTTQETQYF. The chain combines TRBV6-5 with TRBJ2-5, with D possibly matching TRBD1 (6 bases). Trimming pared 2 bases from V and 2 bases from J, leaving 12 bases between. Germline CDR1 and CDR2: MNHEY and SVGAGI. The length of the CDR3 is 15 residues.